The 25 T cell receptor beta chains in this list originate from one sample, sequenced in a study of blood T cell repertoires in COVID-19 (dated by TCRdb to about 2020). The library came from the immunoSEQ multiplex PCR assay. TCRdb stores this immuneACCESS table with in-frame sequences only. Part of the clones is absent; in the studies checked, under half of the shortfall reflects unresolved V genes, and no reason is known for the rest. The sample data list roughly 200,000 clones, and roughly four fifths of these were observed just once. The biggest ten clones account for roughly 12% of the sample. Material for sequencing was peripheral blood. These receptor sequences come from a man aged 45-60 years who had recovered from COVID-19.

This clone showed up just once. The chain has TRBV18 and TRBJ2-3; 13 bases agree with TRBD2. The CDR3 runs to 15 residues. Germline V lookup: CDR1 KGHSH, CDR2 LQKENI. The junction had 3 bases not matched to a gene; V was cut back by 5 bases and J by 4 bases. CDR3 amino acids: CASSALAGGPDTQYF. In DNA form, the CDR3 reads TGTGCCAGCTCAGCACTAGCGGGAGGGCCAGATACGCAGTATTTT. The full variable domain, rest sourced from reference TRBV18 and TRBJ2-3, is NAGVMQNPRHLVRRRGQEARLRCSPMKGHSHVYWYRQLPEEGLKFMVYLQKENIIDESGMPKERFSAEFPKEGPSILRIQQVVRGDSAAYFCASSALAGGPDTQYFGPGTRLTVL.

In this sample, this clone turned up a few times. The V gene is TRBV4-2, the J gene TRBJ1-2; D uncertain. The CDR3 loop spans 15 amino acids. Trimming cost V 0 bases and J 3 bases, with 11 bases left between them. In germline, CDR1 is LGHNA, CDR2 YNFKEQ. The CDR3 is CASSQDRGGHYGYTF. The CDR3 DNA is TGTGCCAGCAGCCAAGATCGGGGAGGTCACTATGGCTACACCTTC.

The chain employs TRBV6-2 or TRBV6-3 and TRBJ1-5; 10 bases are shared with TRBD1. Trimming at V came to 5 bases and at J to 6 bases, leaving 7 bases not matched to a gene. Germline lookup yields CDR1 MNHEY and CDR2 SVGEGT. The CDR3 has 15 residues. The CDR3: CASSPYGQGVQPQHF. CDR3 sequence (DNA): TGTGCCAGCAGTCCGTATGGACAGGGGGTTCAGCCCCAGCATTTT.

The chain links TRBV2 to TRBJ2-7; 11 bases are shared with TRBD1. Germline values: CDR1 SNHLY, CDR2 FYNNEI. The CDR3 is 14 amino acids. Unmatched junction bases numbered 11, after V lost 4 bases and J lost 12 bases. The CDR3 DNA follows: TGTGCCAGCAGTGCCGATCTAGCGGGACAGGGGGTGTACTTC. Protein: CASSADLAGQGVYF.

This clone was seen only once. This chain connects TRBV3-1 (or the pseudogene TRBV3-2) to TRBJ2-1; 8 positions match TRBD2. V gave up 5 bases and J gave up 7 bases; unmatched junction bases: 10. The CDR3 totals 15 residues. Germline V gene lookup returns CDR1 LGHDT and CDR2 YNNKEL (reference sequence). DNA for the CDR3: TGTGCCAGCAGCGCAGGAGCGGGAGTCCGTAATGAGCAGTTCTTC. It encodes CASSAGAGVRNEQFF.

The chain employs TRBV7-8 and TRBJ2-3, with 8 bases aligning to TRBD2. V lost 5 bases, J lost 5 bases, and 12 bases stayed unmatched. Germline CDR1 and CDR2: SGHVS and FQNEAQ. The CDR3 spans 16 residues. CDR3 region: CASSDLGTRSRDTQYF. CDR3 bases: TGTGCCAGCAGCGATTTGGGGACTAGGTCTAGAGATACGCAGTATTTT.

The chain is built from TRBV27 and TRBJ2-3; 8 nucleotides agree with TRBD1. Losses at the gene ends were 5 bases for V and 4 bases for J; bases not matched to a gene: 5. Germline CDR1 and CDR2: MNHEY and SMNVEV (reference sequence). This CDR3 region has 14 residues. The CDR3: CASSSGQGSDTQYF. CDR3 DNA: TGTGCCAGCAGTAGCGGACAGGGATCAGATACGCAGTATTTT.

V and J are TRBV6-5 and TRBJ2-2, with TRBD2 matching over 8 bases. After removal of 10 bases from V and 4 bases from J, the junction contained 11 bases not matched to a gene. Germline CDR1 and CDR2: MNHEY and SVGAGI. This CDR3 is 15 amino acids long. The DNA of the CDR3 is TGTGCCATTAGGGAGGGCGGGAGGTCCACCGGGGAGCTGTTTTTT. Amino acid sequence: CAIREGGRSTGELFF.

The CDR3 DNA sequence: TGCAGTGCTAGTTTCCGGGACACCTCTAGCAATCAGCCCCAGCATTTT. It translates to CSASFRDTSSNQPQHF. V is TRBV20-1 and J is TRBJ1-5, with a possible D match to TRBD1 (6 bases). Germline CDR1 DFQATT, CDR2 SNEGSKA (reference sequence). The CDR3 has 16 residues. The V end was cut by 3 bases, the J end by 0 bases, with 15 bases between.

This chain connects TRBV29-1 to TRBJ2-7; D possibly corresponds to TRBD1 (6 bases). The germline V gene encodes CDR1 SQVTM and CDR2 ANQGSEA. This CDR3 contains 13 residues. Trimming left V 5 bases short and J 2 bases short, with 13 bases between. CDR3 in amino acids: CSVQQTGTYEQYF. The CDR3 DNA reads TGCAGCGTTCAACAGACAGGAACCTACGAGCAGTACTTC.

The V call is TRBV9, the J call TRBJ2-3, with 12 nucleotides matching TRBD2. The CDR3 runs to 15 residues. Germline V gives CDR1 SGDLS, CDR2 YYNGEE. The junction had 2 bases not matched to a gene; V was cut back by 3 bases and J by 3 bases. CDR3 nucleotides: TGTGCCAGCAGCGAGCTAGCGGGAGGGACAGATACGCAGTATTTT. Translating it yields CASSELAGGTDTQYF.

The table lists this clone with a few counts. This chain uses TRBV7-6 with TRBJ1-6, with 7 bases aligning to TRBD1. This CDR3 comprises 16 residues. V shed 5 bases and J 8 bases; nucleotides not matched to a gene: 12. The germline V gene has CDR1 SGHVS and CDR2 FNYEAQ. DNA of the CDR3: TGTGCCAGCAGCAGACAAAGAGGGGGCACGCATTCACCCCTCCACTTT. Amino acid sequence: CASSRQRGGTHSPLHF.

The chain recombines TRBV28 with TRBJ2-1; 11 bases agree with TRBD2. Trimming cost V 6 bases and J 7 bases; bases outside gene matches: 11. Per the germline V gene, CDR1 is MDHEN and CDR2 is SYDVKM. The CDR3 covers 16 residues. The CDR3 spells CASRHGLAGGGNEQFF. In DNA form, the CDR3 reads TGTGCCAGCAGGCACGGGCTAGCGGGAGGTGGTAATGAGCAGTTCTTC.

The chain has TRBV7-2 and TRBJ2-1, with 7 nucleotides matching TRBD1. V lost 3 bases and J lost 5; bases outside the gene matches: 1. The CDR3 has 13 residues. The V gene's germline CDR1 is SGHTA and CDR2 FQGNSA. The CDR3, as DNA: TGTGCCAGCAGCTTGGGACAGAACAATGAGCAGTTCTTC. Residues: CASSLGQNNEQFF.

The chain links TRBV4-2 to TRBJ2-1; tentatively, D is TRBD2 (6 bases). Germline lookup yields CDR1 LGHNA and CDR2 YNFKEQ. This CDR3 comprises 13 residues. Deletions cut 5 bases from V and 10 bases from J, with 15 bases between. The CDR3 reads CASSLYSGREQFF. DNA for the CDR3: TGTGCCAGCAGCTTGTATAGCGGACGGGAGCAGTTCTTC.

V is TRBV29-1 and J is TRBJ2-3; maybe TRBD2 (6 bases). V was pared by 6 bases and J by 4 bases, with 17 bases between. Germline CDR1 reads SQVTM; CDR2 reads ANQGSEA. The CDR3 is 14 amino acids. In DNA form, the CDR3 reads TGCAGCGTGGTAGTCGGGGGTTCGCCAGATACGCAGTATTTT. Translated, it gives CSVVVGGSPDTQYF.

This clone was counted ten times or more. The chain uses TRBV11-3 and TRBJ2-1; the D gene is possibly TRBD2 (5 bases). The germline V and J ends were trimmed by 5 bases and 8 bases, with 19 bases remaining between them. Germline V gene data show CDR1 as SGHNT and CDR2 as YENEEA. This CDR3 is 15 amino acids long. CDR3 nucleotide sequence: TGTGCCAGCAGCCCCTTTTATTTGGGGAGAGATGAGCAGTTCTTC. Its translation: CASSPFYLGRDEQFF.

This clone was picked up a small number of times. The CDR3 loop is CASRRDQDEQYF. CDR3 nucleotides: TGCGCCAGCAGGAGGGATCAAGACGAGCAGTACTTC. V usage is TRBV5-1 and J usage is TRBJ2-7; perhaps TRBD2 as D (5 bases). This CDR3 comprises 12 residues. Germline assignment: CDR1 SGHRS and CDR2 YFSETQ. V shed 5 bases and J shed 5 bases, with 11 bases lying between them.

The chain uses TRBV6-5 and TRBJ2-5; D is undetermined. Looked up from germline, CDR1 is MNHEY and CDR2 is SVGAGI. V lost 2 bases to trimming and J lost 1 base, with 14 bases between them. This CDR3 contains 16 residues. The chain's CDR3 is CASSYSGPHTQETQYF. The DNA for the CDR3 is TGTGCCAGCAGTTACAGTGGCCCCCACACCCAAGAGACCCAGTACTTC.

This clone was seen only a few times. The chain recombines TRBV7-9 with TRBJ1-1; possibly TRBD1 for D (6 bases). The CDR3 has 15 residues. Trimming stripped 5 bases from V and 6 bases from J, with 19 bases between. Germline CDR1 is SEHNR and CDR2 is FQNEAQ (reference sequence). The CDR3 nucleotides are TGTGCCAGCAGCCTCAACAGGGTTCGGGGGGCTGAAGCTTTCTTT. This encodes CASSLNRVRGAEAFF.

This clone appeared once. A much larger clone differs from this one at a single base, so this may be a read error. Other DNA sequences in this sample translate to the same CDR3. The V call is TRBV14, the J call TRBJ2-3; 7 bases fit TRBD2. The CDR3 is 14 residues long. Trimming cost V 4 bases and J 0 bases; bases outside gene matches: 1. Germline V lookup: CDR1 SGHDN, CDR2 FVKESK. The CDR3 protein is CASSRGLSTDTQYF. CDR3 nucleotides: TGTGCCAGCAGCCGGGGACTAAGCACAGATACGCAGTATTTT.

The rearrangement links TRBV5-1 to TRBJ2-1, with D possibly TRBD1 on 6 matching bases. There are 13 residues in the CDR3. V gave up 4 bases and J gave up 8 bases, with 13 bases separating them. The germline V gene has CDR1 SGHRS and CDR2 YFSETQ. The CDR3 DNA is TGCGCCAGCAGCCGCCGGGACACCCATGAGCAGTTCTTC. It encodes CASSRRDTHEQFF. Full variable domain (missing parts from reference TRBV5-1 and TRBJ2-1): KAGVTQTPRYLIKTRGQQVTLSCSPISGHRSVSWYQQTPGQGLQFLFEYFSETQRNKGNFPGRFSGRQFSNSRSEMNVSTLELGDSALYLCASSRRDTHEQFFGPGTRLTVL.

CDR3 sequence: CAWTRGRNSPLHF. CDR3 nucleotides: TGTGCCTGGACCCGGGGGAGGAATTCACCCCTCCACTTT. The chain has TRBV30 and TRBJ1-6; perhaps TRBD1 as D (5 bases). In germline, CDR1 is GTSNPN, CDR2 SVGIG (reference sequence). The ends were cut back, 4 bases at V and 7 bases at J, with 11 bases in the middle. This CDR3 has 13 residues.

The chain carries TRBV11-2 and TRBJ2-1; the D gene is possibly TRBD2 (5 bases). The CDR3 has 15 residues. With 4 bases removed from V and 7 bases from J, the gap between germline ends came to 17 bases. Germline V gene sequence: CDR1 SGHAT, CDR2 FQNNGV. For the CDR3, the DNA is TGTGCCAGCAGCTCTTCCGGGGAAGCGTGGAATGAGCAGTTCTTC. Translation: CASSSSGEAWNEQFF.

V gene TRBV6-2 or TRBV6-3 combines with J gene TRBJ1-5; possibly TRBD1 for D (5 bases). The V end lost 6 bases, the J end lost 6 bases, and 15 bases lay between the germline ends. The germline V gene encodes CDR1 MNHEY and CDR2 SVGEGT. This CDR3 is built from 14 residues. The CDR3 here is CASSRLGGGQPQHF. The CDR3 nucleotides are TGTGCCAGCAGCCGCTTGGGGGGAGGTCAGCCCCAGCATTTT.